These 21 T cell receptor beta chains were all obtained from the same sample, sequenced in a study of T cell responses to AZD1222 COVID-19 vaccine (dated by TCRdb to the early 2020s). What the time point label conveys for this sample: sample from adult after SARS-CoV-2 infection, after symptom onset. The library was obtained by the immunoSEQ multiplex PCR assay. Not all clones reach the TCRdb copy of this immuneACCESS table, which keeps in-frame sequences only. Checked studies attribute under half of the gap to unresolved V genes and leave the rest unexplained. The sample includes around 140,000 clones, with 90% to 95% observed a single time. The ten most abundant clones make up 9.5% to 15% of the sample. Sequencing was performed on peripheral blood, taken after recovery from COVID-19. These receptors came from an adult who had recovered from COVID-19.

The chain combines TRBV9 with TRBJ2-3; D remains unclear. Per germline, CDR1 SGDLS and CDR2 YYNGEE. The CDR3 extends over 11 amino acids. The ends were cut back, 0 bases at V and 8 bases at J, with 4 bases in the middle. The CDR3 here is CASSVEGTQYF. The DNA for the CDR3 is TGTGCCAGCAGCGTAGAGGGTACGCAGTATTTT.

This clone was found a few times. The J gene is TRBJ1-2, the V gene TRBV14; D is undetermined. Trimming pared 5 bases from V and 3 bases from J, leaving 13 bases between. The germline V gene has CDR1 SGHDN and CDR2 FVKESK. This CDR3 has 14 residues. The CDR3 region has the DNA TGTGCCAGCAGCTTAAACGAAGGGTACTATGGCTACACCTTC. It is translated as CASSLNEGYYGYTF.

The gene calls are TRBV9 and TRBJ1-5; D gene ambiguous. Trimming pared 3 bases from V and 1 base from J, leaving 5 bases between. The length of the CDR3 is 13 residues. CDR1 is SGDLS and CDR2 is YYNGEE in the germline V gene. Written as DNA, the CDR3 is TGTGCCAGCAGCGCGGACAGCAATCAGCCCCAGCATTTT. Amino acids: CASSADSNQPQHF.

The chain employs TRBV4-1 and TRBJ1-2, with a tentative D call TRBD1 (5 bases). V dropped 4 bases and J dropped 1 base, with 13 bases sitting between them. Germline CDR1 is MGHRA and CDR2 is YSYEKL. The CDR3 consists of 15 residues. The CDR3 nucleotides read TGCGCCAGCAGCCCTGGTTTTCAGGGTAACTATGGCTACACCTTC. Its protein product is CASSPGFQGNYGYTF.

The CDR3 sequence is CASSIGQGGFTQYF. DNA for the CDR3: TGTGCCAGTAGTATCGGACAGGGCGGGTTTACGCAGTATTTT. The chain joins TRBV19 to TRBJ2-3, with 8 bases identical to TRBD1. This CDR3 spans 14 amino acids. Per germline, CDR1 LNHDA and CDR2 SQIVND (reference sequence). J lost 8 bases, V lost 3 bases, and 7 bases had no gene match.

The CDR3 region has the DNA TGTGCCAGTCTTCCGGGACCCTGGCCCTATGGCTACACCTTC. Protein sequence: CASLPGPWPYGYTF. The chain has TRBV19 and TRBJ1-2, with D perhaps matching TRBD1 (5 bases). V dropped 8 bases and J dropped 4 bases, with 17 bases sitting between them. Looked up from germline, CDR1 is LNHDA and CDR2 is SQIVND (reference sequence). The CDR3 loop spans 14 amino acids.

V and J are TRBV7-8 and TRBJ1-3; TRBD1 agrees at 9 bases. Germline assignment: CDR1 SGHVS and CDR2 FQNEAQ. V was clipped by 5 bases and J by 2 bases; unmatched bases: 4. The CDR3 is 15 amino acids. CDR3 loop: CASSPRTGAGNTIYF. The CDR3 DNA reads TGTGCCAGCAGCCCCCGGACAGGGGCTGGAAACACCATATATTTT.

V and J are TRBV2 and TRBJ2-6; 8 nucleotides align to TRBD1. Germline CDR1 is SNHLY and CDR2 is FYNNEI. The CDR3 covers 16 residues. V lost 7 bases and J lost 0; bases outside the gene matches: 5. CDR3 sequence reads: CASTRTGTSGANVLTF. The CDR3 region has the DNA TGTGCCAGCACAAGGACAGGGACCTCTGGGGCCAACGTCCTGACTTTC.

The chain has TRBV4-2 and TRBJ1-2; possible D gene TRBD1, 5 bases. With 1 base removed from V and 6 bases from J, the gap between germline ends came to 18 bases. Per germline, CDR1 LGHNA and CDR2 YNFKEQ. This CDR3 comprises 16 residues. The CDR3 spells CASSQARELGEDGYTF. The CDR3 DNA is TGTGCCAGCAGCCAAGCGCGAGAGTTAGGGGAGGATGGCTACACCTTC.

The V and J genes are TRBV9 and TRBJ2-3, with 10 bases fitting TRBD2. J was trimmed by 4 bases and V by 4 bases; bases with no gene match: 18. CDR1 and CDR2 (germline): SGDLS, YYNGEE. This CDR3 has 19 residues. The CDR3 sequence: CASSPGLAEEGGSSDTQYF. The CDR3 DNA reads TGTGCCAGCAGCCCCGGACTAGCGGAAGAGGGTGGTTCATCAGATACGCAGTATTTT.

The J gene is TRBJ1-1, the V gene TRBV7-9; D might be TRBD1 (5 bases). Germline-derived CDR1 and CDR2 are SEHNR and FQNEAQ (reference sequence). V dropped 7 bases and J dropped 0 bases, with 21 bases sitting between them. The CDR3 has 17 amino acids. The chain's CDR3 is CASTPLGQKLLNTEAFF. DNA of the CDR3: TGTGCCAGCACCCCGCTGGGGCAGAAACTATTGAACACTGAAGCTTTCTTT.

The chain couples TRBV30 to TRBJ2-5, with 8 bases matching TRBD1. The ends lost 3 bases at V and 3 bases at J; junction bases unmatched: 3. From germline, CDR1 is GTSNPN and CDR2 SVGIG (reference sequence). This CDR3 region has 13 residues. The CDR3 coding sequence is TGTGCCTGGAGCAGGGGGCTTGAAGAGACCCAGTACTTC. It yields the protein CAWSRGLEETQYF.

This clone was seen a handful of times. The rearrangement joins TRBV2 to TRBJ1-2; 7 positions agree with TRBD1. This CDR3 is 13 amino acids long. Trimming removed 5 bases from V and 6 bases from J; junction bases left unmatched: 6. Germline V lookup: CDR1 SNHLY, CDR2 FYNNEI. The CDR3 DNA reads TGTGCCAGCAGTAACGACAGGGACAATGGCTACACCTTC. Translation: CASSNDRDNGYTF.

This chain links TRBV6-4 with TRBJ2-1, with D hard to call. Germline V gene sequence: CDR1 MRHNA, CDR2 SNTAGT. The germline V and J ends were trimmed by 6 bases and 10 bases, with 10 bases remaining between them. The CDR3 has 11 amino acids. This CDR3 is CASSKHGEQFF. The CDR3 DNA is TGTGCCAGCAGCAAGCACGGGGAGCAGTTCTTC.

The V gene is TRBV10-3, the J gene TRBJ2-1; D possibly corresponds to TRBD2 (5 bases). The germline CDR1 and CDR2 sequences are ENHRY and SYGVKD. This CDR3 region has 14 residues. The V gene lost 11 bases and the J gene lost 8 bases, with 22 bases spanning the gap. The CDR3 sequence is CASAGGDWAHEQFF. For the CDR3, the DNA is TGTGCCTCCGCGGGTGGAGACTGGGCCCATGAGCAGTTCTTC.

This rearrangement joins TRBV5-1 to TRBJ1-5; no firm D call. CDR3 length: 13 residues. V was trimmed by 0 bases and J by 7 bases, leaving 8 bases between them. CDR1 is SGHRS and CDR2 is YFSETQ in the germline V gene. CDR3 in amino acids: CASSLEVGQPQHF. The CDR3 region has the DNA TGCGCCAGCAGCTTGGAGGTGGGCCAGCCCCAGCATTTT.

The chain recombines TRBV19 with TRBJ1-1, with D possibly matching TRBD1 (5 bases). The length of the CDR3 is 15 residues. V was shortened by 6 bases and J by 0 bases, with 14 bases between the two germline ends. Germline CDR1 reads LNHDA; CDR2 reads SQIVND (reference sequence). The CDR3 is CASSRGVILNTEAFF. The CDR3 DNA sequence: TGTGCCAGTAGCCGGGGGGTGATCCTGAACACTGAAGCTTTCTTT.

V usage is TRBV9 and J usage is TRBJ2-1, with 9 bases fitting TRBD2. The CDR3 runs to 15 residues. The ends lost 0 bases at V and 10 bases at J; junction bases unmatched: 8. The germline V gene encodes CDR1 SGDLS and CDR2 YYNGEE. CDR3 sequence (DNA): TGTGCCAGCAGCGTAGTTAGCGGGAGTACAGGGGAGCAGTTCTTC. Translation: CASSVVSGSTGEQFF.

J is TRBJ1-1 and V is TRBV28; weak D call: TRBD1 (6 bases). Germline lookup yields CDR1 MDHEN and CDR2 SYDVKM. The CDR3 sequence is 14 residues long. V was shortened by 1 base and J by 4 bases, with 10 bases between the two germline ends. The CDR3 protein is CASSLSQGTTEAFF. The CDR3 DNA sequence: TGTGCCAGCAGTTTATCCCAGGGGACCACTGAAGCTTTCTTT.

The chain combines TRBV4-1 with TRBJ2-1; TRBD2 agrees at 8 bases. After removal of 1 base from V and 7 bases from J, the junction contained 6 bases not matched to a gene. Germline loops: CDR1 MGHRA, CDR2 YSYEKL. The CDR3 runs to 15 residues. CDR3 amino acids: CASSQASGRRNEQFF. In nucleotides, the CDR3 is TGCGCCAGCAGCCAAGCCAGCGGGAGACGAAATGAGCAGTTCTTC.

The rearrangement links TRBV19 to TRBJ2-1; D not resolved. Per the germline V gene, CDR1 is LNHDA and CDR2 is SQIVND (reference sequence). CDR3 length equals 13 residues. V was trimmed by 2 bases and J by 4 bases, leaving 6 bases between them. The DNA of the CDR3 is TGTGCCAGTAGTATAATCGGTTACAATGAGCAGTTCTTC. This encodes CASSIIGYNEQFF. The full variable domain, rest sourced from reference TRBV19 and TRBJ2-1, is DGGITQSPKYLFRKEGQNVTLSCEQNLNHDAMYWYRQDPGQGLRLIYYSQIVNDFQKGDIAEGYSVSREKKESFPLTVTSAQKNPTAFYLCASSIIGYNEQFFGPGTRLTVL.